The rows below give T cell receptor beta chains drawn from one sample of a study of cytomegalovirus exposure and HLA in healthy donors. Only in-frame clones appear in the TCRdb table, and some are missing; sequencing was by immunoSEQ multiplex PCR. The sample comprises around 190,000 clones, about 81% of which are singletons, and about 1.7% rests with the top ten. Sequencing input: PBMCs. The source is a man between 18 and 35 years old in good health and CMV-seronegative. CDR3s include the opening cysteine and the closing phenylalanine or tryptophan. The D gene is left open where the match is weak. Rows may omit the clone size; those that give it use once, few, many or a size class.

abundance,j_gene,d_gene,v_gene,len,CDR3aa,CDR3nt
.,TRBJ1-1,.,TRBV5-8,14,CASSRTEMNTEAFF,TGTGCCAGCAGCAGGACAGAGATGAACACTGAAGCTTTCTTT
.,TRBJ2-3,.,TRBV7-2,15,CASSSTGTSTDTQYF,TGTGCCAGCAGCTCGACAGGGACTAGCACAGATACGCAGTATTTT
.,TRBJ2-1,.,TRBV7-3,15,CASSRQGGEYNEQFF,TGTGCCAGCAGCCGACAAGGGGGGGAGTACAATGAGCAGTTCTTC
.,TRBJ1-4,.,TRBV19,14,CASSITGRSEKLFF,TGTGCCAGTAGTATAACGGGTCGGTCTGAAAAACTGTTTTTT
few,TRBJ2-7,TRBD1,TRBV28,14,CASSSGTGATEQYF,TGTGCCAGCAGTTCTGGGACAGGGGCGACCGAGCAGTACTTC
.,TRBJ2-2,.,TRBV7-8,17,CASNPLIGGPDTGELFF,TGTGCCAGCAACCCCTTGATTGGAGGGCCCGACACCGGGGAGCTGTTTTTT
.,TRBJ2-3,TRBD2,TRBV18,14,CASSPGGITDTQYF,TGTGCCAGCTCACCGGGGGGGATAACAGATACGCAGTATTTT
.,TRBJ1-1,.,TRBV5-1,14,CASSPRGTNTEAFF,TGCGCCAGCAGTCCTCGGGGGACTAACACTGAAGCTTTCTTT
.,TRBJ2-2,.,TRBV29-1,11,CSVVFGGELFF,TGCAGCGTTGTCTTCGGCGGGGAGCTGTTTTTT
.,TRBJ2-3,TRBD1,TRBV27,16,CASSDPGQGAGNTQYF,TGTGCCAGCAGTGACCCCGGACAGGGGGCGGGAAATACGCAGTATTTT
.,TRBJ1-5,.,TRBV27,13,CASAGWSNQPQHF,TGTGCCTCTGCGGGGTGGAGCAATCAGCCCCAGCATTTT
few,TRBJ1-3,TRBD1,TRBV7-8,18,CASSFRDRGHLSGNTIYF,TGTGCCAGCAGCTTCCGGGACAGAGGTCATCTCTCTGGAAACACCATATATTTT
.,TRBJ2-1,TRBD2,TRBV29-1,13,CSVVAGGPNEQFF,TGCAGCGTTGTGGCGGGAGGGCCGAATGAGCAGTTCTTC
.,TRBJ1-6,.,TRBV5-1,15,CASSLDPGSGSPLHF,TGCGCCAGCAGCTTGGATCCAGGGTCGGGTTCACCCCTCCACTTT
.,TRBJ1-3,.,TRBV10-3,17,CAIKGGEGRPSGNTIYF,TGTGCCATCAAGGGGGGGGAAGGCAGGCCCTCTGGAAACACCATATATTTT
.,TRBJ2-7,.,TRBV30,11,CAWSRGYEQYF,TGTGCCTGGAGTAGGGGCTACGAGCAGTACTTC
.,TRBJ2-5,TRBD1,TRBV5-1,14,CASSWGQGGETQYF,TGCGCCAGCAGCTGGGGACAGGGTGGAGAGACCCAGTACTTC
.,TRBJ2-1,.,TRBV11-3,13,CASSLEQGLKQFF,TGTGCCAGCAGCTTGGAACAGGGTCTGAAGCAGTTCTTC
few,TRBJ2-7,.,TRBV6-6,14,CASSYGQGFYEQYF,TGTGCCAGCAGTTACGGGCAGGGCTTCTACGAGCAGTACTTC
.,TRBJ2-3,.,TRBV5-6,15,CASSLWSLGTDTQYF,TGTGCCAGCAGCTTGTGGAGTTTAGGCACAGATACGCAGTATTTT
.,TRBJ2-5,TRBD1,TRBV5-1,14,CASSLAGQEKTQYF,TGCGCCAGCAGCTTGGCGGGACAGGAAAAGACCCAGTACTTC
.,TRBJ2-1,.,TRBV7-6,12,CASSPTNREQFF,TGTGCCAGCAGCCCCACAAACAGGGAGCAGTTCTTC
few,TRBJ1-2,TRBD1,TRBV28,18,CASRISGQGAFSAFGYTF,TGTGCCAGCAGGATATCGGGACAGGGGGCGTTTTCGGCCTTTGGCTACACCTTC
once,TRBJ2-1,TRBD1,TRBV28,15,CASSQGGKPYNEQFF,TGTGCCAGCAGTCAAGGGGGCAAGCCCTACAATGAGCAGTTCTTC
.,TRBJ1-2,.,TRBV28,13,CASSLGPNYGYTF,TGTGCCAGCAGTTTGGGGCCTAACTATGGCTACACCTTC
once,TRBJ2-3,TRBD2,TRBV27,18,CASSPTPNLAASTDTQYF,TGTGCCAGCAGTCCGACACCCAATCTAGCGGCTAGCACAGATACGCAGTATTTT
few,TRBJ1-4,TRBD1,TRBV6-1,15,CASSSPGQGNEKLFF,TGTGCCAGCAGTTCACCGGGACAGGGAAATGAAAAACTGTTTTTT
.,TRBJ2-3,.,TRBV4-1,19,CASSRGSGGARVGADTQYF,TGCGCCAGCAGCCGCGGAAGCGGAGGGGCGAGGGTGGGCGCAGATACGCAGTATTTT
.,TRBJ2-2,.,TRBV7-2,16,CASSQGAGAGTGELFF,TGTGCCAGCAGCCAGGGCGCGGGGGCTGGCACCGGGGAGCTGTTTTTT
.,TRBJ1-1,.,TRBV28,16,CASSLGRGGSETEAFF,TGTGCCAGCAGTTTAGGCCGGGGAGGGAGCGAGACTGAAGCTTTCTTT
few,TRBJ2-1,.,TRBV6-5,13,CASSYRGNLEQFF,TGTGCCAGCAGTTACAGAGGAAACCTGGAGCAGTTCTTC
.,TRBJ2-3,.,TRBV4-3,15,CASSPRDNPTDTQYF,TGCGCCAGCAGCCCCCGGGACAACCCCACAGATACGCAGTATTTT
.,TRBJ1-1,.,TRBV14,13,CASSQDNRVSAFF,TGTGCCAGCAGCCAAGATAACCGGGTATCTGCTTTCTTT
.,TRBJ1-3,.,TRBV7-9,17,CASSPQGTVAFGNTIYF,TGTGCCAGCAGCCCACAGGGAACGGTGGCTTTTGGAAACACCATATATTTT
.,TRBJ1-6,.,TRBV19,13,CASSKTTGSPLHF,TGTGCCAGTAGCAAGACGACGGGGTCACCCCTCCACTTT
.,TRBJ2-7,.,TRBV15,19,CATSRDLPPVGMLGYEQYF,TGTGCCACCAGCAGAGATCTCCCCCCGGTCGGGATGCTTGGCTACGAGCAGTACTTC
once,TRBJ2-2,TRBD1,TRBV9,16,CASSGTGTGAIGELFF,TGTGCCAGCAGCGGAACCGGGACAGGGGCCATCGGGGAGCTGTTTTTT
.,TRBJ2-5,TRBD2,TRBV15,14,CATSPRLAQETQYF,TGTGCCACCAGCCCCCGACTAGCGCAAGAGACCCAGTACTTC
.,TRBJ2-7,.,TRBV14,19,CASSHVLALTGIGLPPQYF,TGTGCCAGCAGCCATGTATTGGCGCTCACCGGGATAGGACTCCCTCCGCAGTACTTC
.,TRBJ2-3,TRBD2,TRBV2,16,CASSASGRTYTDTQYF,TGTGCCAGCAGTGCTAGCGGGAGGACTTACACAGATACGCAGTATTTT
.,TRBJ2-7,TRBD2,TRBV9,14,CASSPLTGGYEQYF,TGTGCCAGCAGCCCTCTCACGGGGGGGTACGAGCAGTACTTC
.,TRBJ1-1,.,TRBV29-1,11,CSVRDGTEAFF,TGCAGCGTAAGAGATGGTACTGAAGCTTTCTTT
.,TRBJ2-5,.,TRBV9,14,CASSVSGRLSTQYF,TGTGCCAGCAGCGTAAGTGGCAGGCTGAGTACCCAGTACTTC
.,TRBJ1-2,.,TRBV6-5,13,CASSTGRNYGYTF,TGTGCCAGCAGTACCGGGAGGAACTATGGCTACACCTTC
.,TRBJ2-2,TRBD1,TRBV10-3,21,CAISESGSPGQRRSNTGELFF,TGTGCCATCAGTGAGTCAGGGTCGCCGGGACAGCGGAGATCGAACACCGGGGAGCTGTTTTTT
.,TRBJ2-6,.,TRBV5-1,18,CASNGGNGHLSGANVLTF,TGCGCCAGCAACGGTGGAAATGGACACCTCTCTGGGGCCAACGTCCTGACTTTC
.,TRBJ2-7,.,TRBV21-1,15,CASSKNPGVSCEQYF,TGTGCCAGCAGCAAAAATCCGGGAGTTTCGTGCGAGCAGTACTTC
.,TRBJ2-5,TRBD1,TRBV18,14,CASSLDRAGETQYF,TGTGCCAGCTCACTGGACAGGGCGGGAGAGACCCAGTACTTC
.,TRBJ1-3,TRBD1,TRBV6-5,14,CATKTGAPGNTIYF,TGTGCCACGAAGACAGGGGCGCCAGGAAACACCATATATTTT
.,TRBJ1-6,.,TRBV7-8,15,CASSPREGPNSPLHF,TGTGCCAGCAGCCCCCGGGAGGGACCCAATTCACCCCTCCACTTT
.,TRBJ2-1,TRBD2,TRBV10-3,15,CAISPGLAGDNEQFF,TGTGCCATCAGTCCGGGACTAGCGGGAGACAATGAGCAGTTCTTC
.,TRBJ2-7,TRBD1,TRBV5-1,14,CASSHWDRVNEQYF,TGCGCCAGCAGCCATTGGGACAGGGTCAACGAGCAGTACTTC
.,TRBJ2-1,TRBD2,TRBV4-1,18,CASSQGRSSGSSYNEQFF,TGCGCCAGCAGCCAAGGTCGATCTAGCGGGAGCTCCTACAATGAGCAGTTCTTC